The clone carrying this T cell receptor (beta chain) was seen only a few times. Its matching antigen is unknown. V shed 3 bases and J 4 bases; nucleotides not matched to a gene: 11. Germline lookup yields CDR1 SGHAT and CDR2 FQDESV (reference sequence). This CDR3 is 17 amino acids long. This record belongs to a study of molecular identifiers for immune sequencing clone quantification. General study results and limits: Barcodes shared by identical TCR molecules could lead to underestimated sizes of highly expanded clones.

In TCRdb, the PCR reads were re-called with MiXCR into one record per CDR3 protein. The sample includes nearly 650,000 distinct CDR3 sequences, about 25% of them seen just once. The sample comprised naive CD8+ T cells from blood, with Jurkat cell RNA spiked in. Subset in this sample: FACS-sorted CD8+CD4-CCR7+CD45RA+ naive T cells. The sequence was obtained from a human donor in good health. Some libraries in this study had Jurkat cell RNA spiked in. The rearrangement joins TRBV11-1 to TRBJ2-1; 8 nucleotides line up with TRBD2. The CDR3 loop is CASSFTSGDAIYNEQFF. CDR3 DNA: TGTGCCAGCAGCTTTACTAGCGGAGATGCCATTTACAATGAGCAGTTCTTC.